Shown below are 20 T cell receptor beta chains from a single sample sequenced in a study of blood T cells in healthy people across ages. Next came a second PCR, run for about 7 to 12 cycles, which used a sample-barcoded 5' primer along with a J-beta primer mix. Each CDR3 protein is one row after TCRdb ran MiXCR on the 5' RACE reads. The data show 1.8 million or so distinct CDR3 sequences, about 39% seen once. The source material was blood. The receptor source for this set is a human donor in good health.

The genes are TRBV2 and TRBJ2-1; possibly TRBD1 for D (6 bases). V was cut by 5 bases and J by 14 bases, with 13 bases left in between. The CDR3 loop spans 11 amino acids. Germline loops: CDR1 SNHLY, CDR2 FYNNEI. CDR3 coding DNA: TGTGCCAGCAGTACAGGGCTATTGGAGTTCTTC. Translation: CASSTGLLEFF. The full variable domain, in which reference TRBV2 and TRBJ2-1 provide the parts outside the CDR3, is EPEVTQTPSHQVTQMGQEVILRCVPISNHLYFYWYRQILGQKVEFLVSFYNNEISEKSEIFDDQFSVERPDGSNFTLKIRSTKLEDSAMYFCASSTGLLEFFGPGTRLTVL.

This clonotype has a handful of counts. The CDR3, as DNA: TGTGCCAGCAGCCTAAATCGGGGGTGGGACAGCTCATTTAGAATCGGCTACACCTTC. Residues: CASSLNRGWDSSFRIGYTF. The J gene is TRBJ1-2, the V gene TRBV28, with TRBD1 matching 7 bases. The length of the CDR3 is 19 residues. The ends lost 6 bases at V and 8 bases at J; junction bases unmatched: 27. Germline-derived CDR1 and CDR2 are MDHEN and SYDVKM.

The chain carries TRBV5-5 and TRBJ2-7; D is possibly TRBD1 or TRBD2 (5 bases each). V was clipped by 2 bases and J by 7 bases, with 10 bases between them. The CDR3 is made up of 12 amino acids. CDR1 is SGHKS, CDR2 YYEKEE, per germline (reference sequence). The CDR3 here is CASSLQGEEQYF. Written as DNA, the CDR3 is TGTGCCAGCAGCTTACAAGGGGAGGAGCAGTACTTC.

The gene calls are TRBV20-1 and TRBJ2-3; 8 positions match TRBD2. Germline loops: CDR1 DFQATT, CDR2 SNEGSKA (reference sequence). Germline trimming cut 6 bases from V and 3 bases from J; bases unmatched to any gene: 5. The CDR3 runs to 13 residues. CDR3 DNA sequence: TGCAGTGCCCCGGGGGGGGCGACAGATACGCAGTATTTT. This translates into CSAPGGATDTQYF.

This clonotype was counted only a few times. V is TRBV7-2 and J is TRBJ1-5; possibly TRBD1 for D (5 bases). Trimming cost V 4 bases and J 2 bases, with 9 bases left between them. Germline CDR1 SGHTA, CDR2 FQGNSA. This CDR3 has 14 amino acids. CDR3 sequence: CASSSGERNQPQHF. In DNA, the CDR3 is TGTGCCAGCAGCTCGGGGGAGCGCAATCAGCCCCAGCATTTT.

This clonotype was seen only once. The chain carries TRBV10-3 and TRBJ2-1; D is possibly TRBD1 or TRBD2 (5 bases each). CDR1 and CDR2 from the germline V gene are ENHRY and SYGVKD. Trimming took 0 bases from V and 0 from J, leaving 9 bases between them. CDR3 length: 16 amino acids. In DNA form, the CDR3 reads TGTGCCATCAGTGAGTCGGGGGATCCCTCCTACAATGAGCAGTTCTTC. Amino acid sequence: CAISESGDPSYNEQFF.

The V gene is TRBV6-1, the J gene TRBJ2-1; possible D gene TRBD1, 6 bases. The CDR3 is 16 residues long. The germline CDR1 and CDR2 sequences are MNHNS and SASEGT. V shed 2 bases and J shed 7 bases, with 18 bases lying between them. CDR3 amino acids: CASSENQGLTLNEQFF. CDR3 DNA sequence: TGTGCCAGCAGTGAAAATCAGGGGTTGACTTTGAATGAGCAGTTCTTC.

This clonotype was seen a few times. The chain uses TRBV10-3 and TRBJ2-3; 7 bases are a match to TRBD1. This CDR3 is 14 amino acids long. Losses at the gene ends were 5 bases for V and 6 bases for J; bases not matched to a gene: 8. Germline V gene data show CDR1 as ENHRY and CDR2 as SYGVKD. The CDR3: CAISTGLQGDTQYF. CDR3 bases: TGTGCCATCAGTACAGGATTACAGGGGGATACGCAGTATTTT.

Comments on this clonotype: This may be a read error, as it is one base from a much larger clone. The V and J genes are TRBV7-2 and TRBJ2-7, with D unclear. V gave up 1 base and J gave up 6 bases, with 10 bases separating them. The CDR3 spans 13 residues. CDR1 SGHTA and CDR2 FQGNSA come from the germline V gene. As DNA, the CDR3 is TGTGCCAGCAGCTTAGAGGCCGAAGGCGAGCAGTACTTC. Its protein product is CASSLEAEGEQYF. Full variable domain (missing parts from reference TRBV7-2 and TRBJ2-7): GAGVSQSPSNKVTEKGKDVELRCDPISGHTALYWYRQSLGQGLEFLIYFQGNSAPDKSGLPSDRFSAERTGGSVSTLTIQRTQQEDSAVYLCASSLEAEGEQYFGPGTRLTVT.

This chain links TRBV11-2 with TRBJ2-7; either TRBD1 or TRBD2 may fit D (5 bases each). The V end was cut by 4 bases, the J end by 3 bases, with 19 bases between. The germline CDR1 and CDR2 sequences are SGHAT and FQNNGV. The CDR3 consists of 16 residues. The CDR3 DNA reads as TGTGCCAGCAGCTCAGAGACCCGGGACGGGAACTACGAGCAGTACTTC. Amino acid sequence: CASSSETRDGNYEQYF.

V and J are TRBV12-3 or TRBV12-4 and TRBJ1-5; D gene unclear. CDR3 length: 12 amino acids. V gave up 8 bases and J gave up 5 bases, with 10 bases separating them. The CDR3 loop reads CASAAVDQPQHF. The CDR3 DNA reads as TGTGCCAGCGCGGCGGTAGATCAGCCCCAGCATTTT.

This sequence joins TRBV12-3 or TRBV12-4 and TRBJ2-3, with 7 bases aligning to TRBD1. V lost 7 bases, J lost 0 bases, and 7 bases stayed unmatched. CDR3 size: 15 residues. In DNA, the CDR3 is TGTGCCAGCACCCAGGAACAGGGGAGCACAGATACGCAGTATTTT. Residues: CASTQEQGSTDTQYF.

The chain has TRBV6-5 and TRBJ2-6; tentatively, D is TRBD1 (6 bases). This CDR3 comprises 14 residues. Germline V CDR1 and CDR2: MNHEY, SVGAGI. V lost 5 bases to trimming and J lost 4 bases, with 9 bases between them. CDR3 coding DNA: TGTGCCAGCAGTACAGGGCCCGGGGCCAACGTCCTGACTTTC. This sequence encodes CASSTGPGANVLTF.

This clonotype came up many times. The chain is built from TRBV4-3 and TRBJ1-2; a weak D match, TRBD1 (6 bases). Trimming pared 1 base from V and 4 bases from J, leaving 13 bases between. This CDR3 is 15 amino acids long. The germline V gene encodes CDR1 LGHNA and CDR2 YSLEER. The CDR3 DNA reads as TGCGCCAGCAGCCAAGCGGGTTTAGGGGGCTATGGCTACACCTTC. Amino acid sequence: CASSQAGLGGYGYTF.

The gene calls are TRBV7-9 and TRBJ2-5, with 9 bases that match TRBD1. Germline V gene data show CDR1 as SEHNR and CDR2 as FQNEAQ (reference sequence). Trimming at V came to 6 bases and at J to 11 bases, leaving 16 bases not matched to a gene. The CDR3 is 15 residues long. The CDR3 coding sequence is TGTGCCAGCAGTCGCGGGACAGGGTTTTCCAATGAGCAGTACTTC. Translation gives CASSRGTGFSNEQYF. The full variable domain, with the rest looked up from reference TRBV7-9 and TRBJ2-5, is DTGVSQNPRHKITKRGQNVTFRCDPISEHNRLYWYRQTLGQGPEFLTYFQNEAQLEKSRLLSDRFSAERPKGSFSTLEIQRTEQGDSAMYLCASSRGTGFSNEQYFGPGTRLLVL.

The gene calls are TRBV29-1 and TRBJ2-2, with a weak D call TRBD1 (5 bases). Germline loops: CDR1 SQVTM, CDR2 ANQGSEA. CDR3 size: 13 residues. V was shortened by 3 bases and J by 2 bases, with 7 bases between the two germline ends. CDR3 sequence (DNA): TGCAGCGTTGACTGGACAAACACCGGGGAGCTGTTTTTT. Translating gives CSVDWTNTGELFF.

The rearrangement joins TRBV6-5 to TRBJ2-1, with D possibly called TRBD1 or TRBD2 (7 bases each). Germline V CDR1 and CDR2: MNHEY, SVGAGI. V dropped 9 bases and J dropped 6 bases, with 18 bases sitting between them. The CDR3 length is 14 residues. The CDR3 loop is CASYLAGGANEQFF. The CDR3 DNA reads TGTGCCAGTTATCTAGCAGGGGGGGCCAATGAGCAGTTCTTC.

This clonotype has just a few counts. This chain joins TRBV5-1 and TRBJ1-2; D call uncertain. With 0 bases removed from V and 5 bases from J, the gap between germline ends came to 14 bases. CDR3 length equals 15 residues. Germline lookup yields CDR1 SGHRS and CDR2 YFSETQ. CDR3 sequence: CASSLAPSSEYGYTF. The DNA of the CDR3 is TGCGCCAGCAGCTTGGCCCCCTCGAGCGAGTATGGCTACACCTTC. Variable domain in full (rest from reference TRBV5-1 and TRBJ1-2): KAGVTQTPRYLIKTRGQQVTLSCSPISGHRSVSWYQQTPGQGLQFLFEYFSETQRNKGNFPGRFSGRQFSNSRSEMNVSTLELGDSALYLCASSLAPSSEYGYTFGSGTRLTVV.

On this clonotype itself: The DNA is omitted, as the CDR3 cannot be located on it reliably, and the CDR3 follows TCRdb's listing. The CDR3 sequence is CASQRVLNEQFFGPGTGGYGYTF. This chain connects TRBV11-1 to TRBJ1-2; TRBD1 reflects the table's D call only, with no check against the DNA. The CDR3 sequence runs 23 residues, both termini included. The germline V gene encodes CDR1 SGHAT and CDR2 FQDESV (reference sequence).

V gene TRBV20-1 combines with J gene TRBJ1-5; the D gene is possibly TRBD1 (5 bases). The V end lost 5 bases, the J end lost 2 bases, and 16 bases lay between the germline ends. The germline gives CDR1 DFQATT, CDR2 SNEGSKA (reference sequence). This CDR3 has 15 residues. CDR3 DNA sequence: TGCAGTGCTCAGTCTCCCCGGGACCGCAATCAGCCCCAGCATTTT. It translates to CSAQSPRDRNQPQHF.